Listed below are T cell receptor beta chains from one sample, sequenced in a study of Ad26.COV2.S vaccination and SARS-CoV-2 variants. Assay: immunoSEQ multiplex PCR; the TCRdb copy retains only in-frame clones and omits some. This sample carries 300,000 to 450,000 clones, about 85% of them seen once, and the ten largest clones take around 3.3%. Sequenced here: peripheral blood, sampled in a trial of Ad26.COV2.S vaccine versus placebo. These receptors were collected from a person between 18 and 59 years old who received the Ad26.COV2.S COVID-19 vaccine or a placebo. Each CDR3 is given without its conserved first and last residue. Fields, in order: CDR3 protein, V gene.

CDR3: ASSQDWTPIYEQY
V: TRBV9

CDR3: ASSLGQSSYEQY
V: TRBV7-9

CDR3: ASSQESGETQY
V: TRBV4-3

CDR3: ASSLGQVSYGYT
V: TRBV11-2

CDR3: ASSRDRGYGYT
V: TRBV5-1

CDR3: ASSPGQGYNEQF
V: TRBV18

CDR3: ASSDSQSETQY
V: TRBV18

CDR3: ASSPGGDEQY
V: TRBV18

CDR3: ASSLVSCRLVNGYT
V: TRBV7-6

CDR3: AISEHSETTKFGEQF
V: TRBV10-3

CDR3: ASSLPDITYEQY
V: TRBV5-4

CDR3: ASSLWERGGKSYEQY
V: TRBV5-8

CDR3: ASRTRGGNYNEQF
V: TRBV25-1

CDR3: ASSQDGGKNTEAF
V: TRBV4-3

CDR3: AWSIPGQGKLF
V: TRBV30

CDR3: ASSPTNTDTQY
V: TRBV13

CDR3: AWGTSGSYEQY
V: TRBV30

CDR3: ASSARQGSQYEQY
V: TRBV5-1

CDR3: ATSDITGGKDTQY
V: TRBV24-1

CDR3: ASSQALGGALWNEQF
V: TRBV3-1/TRBV3-2

CDR3: ASSPQGGLYNEQF
V: TRBV18

CDR3: ASSRRQGSNQPQH
V: TRBV28

CDR3: ASSRQTGEKLF
V: TRBV6-6

CDR3: ASSGDRLNANYGYT
V: TRBV11-2

CDR3: ASSPGQGPNEKLF
V: TRBV19